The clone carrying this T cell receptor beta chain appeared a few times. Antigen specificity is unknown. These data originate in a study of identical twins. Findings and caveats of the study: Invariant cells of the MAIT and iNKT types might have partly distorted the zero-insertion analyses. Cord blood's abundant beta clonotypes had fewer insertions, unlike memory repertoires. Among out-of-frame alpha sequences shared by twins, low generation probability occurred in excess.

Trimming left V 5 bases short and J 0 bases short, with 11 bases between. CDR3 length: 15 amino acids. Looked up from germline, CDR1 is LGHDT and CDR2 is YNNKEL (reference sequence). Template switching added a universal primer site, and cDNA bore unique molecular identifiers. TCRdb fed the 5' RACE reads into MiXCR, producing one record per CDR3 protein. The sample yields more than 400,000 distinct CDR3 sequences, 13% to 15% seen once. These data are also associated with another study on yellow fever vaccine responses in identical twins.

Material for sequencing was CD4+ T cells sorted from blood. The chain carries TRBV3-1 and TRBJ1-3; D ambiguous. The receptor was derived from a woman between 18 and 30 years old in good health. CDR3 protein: CASSSDWSSGNTIYF. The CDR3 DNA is TGTGCCAGCAGCTCGGACTGGAGCTCTGGAAACACCATATATTTT.